A single sample gave rise to the 22 T cell receptor beta chains below, sequenced in a study of STAT5B mutations in CD4+ large granular lymphocyte leukemia. Profiling relied on immunoSEQ multiplex PCR, and the TCRdb table lists in-frame clones only, not all of them. This repertoire shows tens of thousands of clones, over 70% found once; its top ten account for 0.45% to 0.55%. Sequences were obtained from CD4+ T cells from blood buffy coats. The receptor set was obtained from a human donor in good health.

The chain joins TRBV19 to TRBJ2-3; 8 bases are a match to TRBD2. The ends lost 6 bases at V and 5 bases at J; junction bases unmatched: 7. The CDR3 is made up of 14 amino acids. Germline CDR1 LNHDA, CDR2 SQIVND (reference sequence). The chain's CDR3 is CASRAGGLIDTQYF. In nucleotides, the CDR3 is TGTGCCAGTAGGGCGGGGGGTTTGATAGATACGCAGTATTTT.

V gene TRBV27 combines with J gene TRBJ2-1; D gene ambiguous. This CDR3 has 14 residues. The germline V gene encodes CDR1 MNHEY and CDR2 SMNVEV (reference sequence). V lost 8 bases and J lost 5, with 16 bases in between. CDR3 DNA sequence: TGTGCCAGCTACTCCGGTCGTGGACACAATGAGCAGTTCTTC. This gives the protein CASYSGRGHNEQFF.

In its sample, this clone was seen a few times. The chain employs TRBV6-6 and TRBJ2-1, with 7 bases fitting TRBD2. Germline V gene sequence: CDR1 MNHNY, CDR2 SVGAGI (reference sequence). This CDR3 comprises 12 residues. The ends lost 8 bases at V and 8 bases at J; junction bases unmatched: 6. In nucleotides, the CDR3 is TGTGCCAGCGCCGCGGGGGACCATGAGCAGTTCTTC. Translating it yields CASAAGDHEQFF.

This clone turned up a few times. V is TRBV6-1 and J is TRBJ1-5, with 9 nucleotides matching TRBD1. The V segment lost 6 bases and the J segment 5 bases; nucleotides outside the gene matches: 2. Germline V gene lookup returns CDR1 MNHNS and CDR2 SASEGT. The CDR3 totals 13 residues. The CDR3 sequence is CASRTGGDQPQHF. CDR3 DNA sequence: TGTGCCAGCAGAACAGGGGGCGATCAGCCCCAGCATTTT.

This chain connects TRBV7-8 to TRBJ1-2, with 8 bases lining up with TRBD1. V gave up 8 bases and J gave up 2 bases; unmatched junction bases: 7. This CDR3 spans 14 amino acids. Germline CDR1 SGHVS, CDR2 FQNEAQ. CDR3 bases: TGTGCCAGCCTCCCGGGACAGGAAAACTATGGCTACACCTTC. Its protein is CASLPGQENYGYTF.

This clone was found a few times. The gene calls are TRBV10-3 and TRBJ1-5; 11 nucleotides agree with TRBD1. V was clipped by 5 bases and J by 6 bases; unmatched bases: 9. The CDR3 has 16 residues. Germline V lookup: CDR1 ENHRY, CDR2 SYGVKD. The CDR3 DNA reads TGTGCCATCAGTAACACGGGACAGGGGGTTGGTCAGCCCCAGCATTTT. Translation: CAISNTGQGVGQPQHF.

The rearrangement joins TRBV7-9 to TRBJ1-4; 7 bases are shared with TRBD1. Losses at the gene ends were 5 bases for V and 7 bases for J; bases not matched to a gene: 22. Germline lookup yields CDR1 SEHNR and CDR2 FQNEAQ (reference sequence). CDR3 length: 19 residues. This CDR3 is CASSPLPPLTGRWGEKLFF. DNA of the CDR3: TGTGCCAGCAGCCCCCTCCCTCCCCTGACAGGGAGGTGGGGTGAAAAACTGTTTTTT. The whole variable domain, remainder taken from reference TRBV7-9 and TRBJ1-4, is DTGVSQNPRHKITKRGQNVTFRCDPISEHNRLYWYRQTLGQGPEFLTYFQNEAQLEKSRLLSDRFSAERPKGSFSTLEIQRTEQGDSAMYLCASSPLPPLTGRWGEKLFFGSGTQLSVL.

The V and J genes are TRBV7-2 and TRBJ1-1, with 7 positions matching TRBD1. The CDR3 has 15 residues. Trimming took 4 bases from V and 3 from J; bases not matched to a gene: 8. Germline V gene lookup returns CDR1 SGHTA and CDR2 FQGNSA. This CDR3 is CASSSRQGRDTEAFF. Here the CDR3 DNA reads TGTGCCAGCAGCTCCCGACAGGGAAGGGACACTGAAGCTTTCTTT.

The rearrangement joins TRBV27 to TRBJ2-5; maybe TRBD2 (5 bases). This CDR3 comprises 15 residues. Germline loops: CDR1 MNHEY, CDR2 SMNVEV (reference sequence). V lost 7 bases and J lost 1, with 16 bases in between. The chain's CDR3 is CASNNRMGAQETQYF. CDR3 nucleotide sequence: TGTGCCAGCAATAACCGGATGGGAGCCCAAGAGACCCAGTACTTC.

The gene calls are TRBV2 and TRBJ2-5, with a weak D call TRBD2 (6 bases). The CDR3 contains 13 residues. Germline CDR1 is SNHLY and CDR2 is FYNNEI. V lost 4 bases, J lost 5 bases, and 11 bases lay in between. CDR3 sequence (DNA): TGTGCCAGCAGTGCGGAGGGGAGGGAGACCCAGTACTTC. This translates into CASSAEGRETQYF.

The genes are TRBV4-2 and TRBJ1-4, with D perhaps TRBD1 (5 bases). Trimming shortened V by 6 bases and J by 3 bases, and 14 bases separated the two germline ends. The length of the CDR3 is 15 residues. The germline V gene has CDR1 LGHNA and CDR2 YNFKEQ. CDR3 sequence (DNA): TGTGCCAGCAGTGAAAGCAGGGTTGCTAATGAAAAACTGTTTTTT. Translating gives CASSESRVANEKLFF.

The chain combines TRBV29-1 with TRBJ2-3, with 8 positions matching TRBD2. CDR1 is SQVTM, CDR2 ANQGSEA, per germline. The CDR3 totals 18 residues. Trimming removed 1 base from V and 2 bases from J; junction bases left unmatched: 14. This chain's CDR3 is CSVEGFSGTRTSTDTQYF. The CDR3 region has the DNA TGCAGCGTTGAAGGTTTTAGCGGGACCCGGACTTCCACAGATACGCAGTATTTT.

The rearrangement joins TRBV6-4 to TRBJ1-2; 11 positions agree with TRBD1. The CDR3 length is 14 residues. With V trimmed by 7 bases and J by 7 bases, 8 bases remained unmatched. Germline V gene lookup returns CDR1 MRHNA and CDR2 SNTAGT. CDR3 in amino acids: CASMQGQGVGGYTF. CDR3 DNA sequence: TGTGCCAGCATGCAGGGACAGGGGGTTGGTGGCTACACCTTC.

The chain employs TRBV6-5 and TRBJ2-7; tentatively, D is TRBD2 (6 bases). CDR3 length equals 16 residues. Trimming removed 0 bases from V and 3 bases from J, with 15 bases in between. The V gene's germline CDR1 is MNHEY and CDR2 SVGAGI. CDR3 region: CASSYSMGSGSYEQYF. For the CDR3, the DNA is TGTGCCAGCAGTTACTCGATGGGTTCCGGGAGCTACGAGCAGTACTTC.

This chain joins TRBV7-8 and TRBJ2-5; 12 bases map to TRBD2. CDR1 and CDR2 (germline): SGHVS, FQNEAQ. Trimming cost V 4 bases and J 5 bases; bases outside gene matches: 5. The CDR3 extends over 15 amino acids. The CDR3 loop reads CASSSLGLAGETQYF. DNA of the CDR3: TGTGCCAGCAGCTCACTCGGACTAGCGGGGGAGACCCAGTACTTC. Variable domain in full (rest from reference TRBV7-8 and TRBJ2-5): GAGVSQSPRYKVAKRGQDVALRCDPISGHVSLFWYQQALGQGPEFLTYFQNEAQLDKSGLPSDRFFAERPEGSVSTLKIQRTQQEDSAVYLCASSSLGLAGETQYFGPGTRLLVL.

V is TRBV6-6 and J is TRBJ2-7; 7 bases agree with TRBD2. The junction had 2 bases not matched to a gene; V was cut back by 2 bases and J by 1 base. The CDR3 contains 14 residues. Germline V gene lookup returns CDR1 MNHNY and CDR2 SVGAGI (reference sequence). Here the CDR3 reads CASSYGTNSYEQYF. The CDR3 DNA sequence: TGTGCCAGCAGTTACGGGACTAATTCCTACGAGCAGTACTTC.

The chain employs TRBV10-3 and TRBJ1-1; 7 bases fit TRBD1. The CDR3 has 14 amino acids. J lost 3 bases, V lost 6 bases, and 7 bases had no gene match. The V gene's germline CDR1 is ENHRY and CDR2 SYGVKD. The CDR3 region has the DNA TGTGCCATCAGAGCCAGGGGGGCGTACACTGAAGCTTTCTTT. This gives the protein CAIRARGAYTEAFF.

The chain is built from TRBV10-3 and TRBJ2-2; D possibly uses TRBD1 or TRBD2 (5 bases each). The V end lost 11 bases, the J end lost 0 bases, and 10 bases lay between the germline ends. This CDR3 spans 13 amino acids. Germline V gene lookup returns CDR1 ENHRY and CDR2 SYGVKD. The DNA for the CDR3 is TGTGCCGTCGGGACCGCGAACACCGGGGAGCTGTTTTTT. The encoded protein is CAVGTANTGELFF.

The chain has TRBV10-3 and TRBJ2-3, with TRBD1 matching over 7 bases. Per germline, CDR1 ENHRY and CDR2 SYGVKD. J gave up 2 bases and V 10 bases, and 9 bases lay outside the gene matches. The length of the CDR3 is 14 residues. The CDR3 DNA reads as TGTGCCACCCTTAGACAGGGCAACACAGATACGCAGTATTTT. Its protein is CATLRQGNTDTQYF.

V usage is TRBV27 and J usage is TRBJ2-7; D perhaps matches TRBD2 (6 bases). The V end lost 5 bases, the J end lost 0 bases, and 17 bases lay between the germline ends. Germline CDR1 and CDR2: MNHEY and SMNVEV (reference sequence). CDR3 size: 16 residues. The CDR3 protein is CASSPAWGLHSYEQYF. For the CDR3, the DNA is TGTGCCAGCAGTCCCGCCTGGGGACTCCACTCCTACGAGCAGTACTTC.

This chain connects TRBV2 to TRBJ1-5; 7 bases map to TRBD1. In germline, CDR1 is SNHLY, CDR2 FYNNEI. V trimming: 10 bases; J trimming: 4 bases; junction bases outside the gene matches: 10. This CDR3 region has 14 residues. The CDR3, as DNA: TGTGCCACCCAAACCCGACAGGGAAATCAGCCCCAGCATTTT. Translation: CATQTRQGNQPQHF.

The J gene is TRBJ2-5, the V gene TRBV9, with a possible D match to TRBD1 (6 bases). The CDR3 runs to 15 residues. The germline CDR1 and CDR2 sequences are SGDLS and YYNGEE. The ends were cut back, 4 bases at V and 4 bases at J, with 17 bases in the middle. The CDR3 nucleotides read TGTGCCAGCAGCCCTTGGCAGGGGTTGGGAGAGACCCAGTACTTC. It translates to CASSPWQGLGETQYF.